This T cell receptor (beta chain) derives from a study of STAT3 mutations in large granular lymphocyte leukemia. Turning to the study itself: Roughly 38% of treated T-LGLL patients showed hematologic response to immunosuppression.

A few counts support this clone. The antigen remains unidentified. The assay was immunoSEQ multiplex PCR, and TCRdb's table has in-frame clones only and misses some. The table lists under 3,500 clones, roughly 68% of them singletons. General study points: Every T-cell large granular lymphocyte leukemia patient had at least one immunodominant TCR beta clonotype. Samples missed the first appearance of the clone.

Germline CDR1 is SEHNR and CDR2 is FQNEAQ (reference sequence). CDR3 length: 15 amino acids. With 1 base clipped from V and 5 bases from J, the junction kept 4 bases outside the gene matches. The source of this sequence is a woman aged 40 to 50 with T-cell large granular lymphocyte leukemia. Some clones in this sample may be carry-over from other donors' samples. Material: peripheral blood mononuclear cells. This chain connects TRBV7-9 to TRBJ2-7; 11 bases match TRBD1. Written as DNA, the CDR3 is TGTGCCAGCAGCTTAGACCGGACAGGGGGCGACGAGCAGTACTTC. Translation gives CASSLDRTGGDEQYF.